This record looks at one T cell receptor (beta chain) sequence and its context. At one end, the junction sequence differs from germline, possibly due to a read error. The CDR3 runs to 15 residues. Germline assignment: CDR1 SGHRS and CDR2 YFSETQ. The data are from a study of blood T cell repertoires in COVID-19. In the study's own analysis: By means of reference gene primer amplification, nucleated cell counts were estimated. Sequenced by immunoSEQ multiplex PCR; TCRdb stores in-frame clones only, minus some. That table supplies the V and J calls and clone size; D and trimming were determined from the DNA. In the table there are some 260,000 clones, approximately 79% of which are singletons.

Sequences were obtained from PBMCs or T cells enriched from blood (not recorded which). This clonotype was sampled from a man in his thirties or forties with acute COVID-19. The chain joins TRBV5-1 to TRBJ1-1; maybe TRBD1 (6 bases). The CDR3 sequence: CASSFRTAPGTEAFF. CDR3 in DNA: TGTGCCAGCAGCTTCCGGACAGCGCCGGGCACTGAAGCTTTCTTT.